A selection of T cell receptor beta chains follows, all from one sample in a study of T cells after yellow fever vaccination. TCRdb called the 5' RACE reads again in MiXCR, with one record for every CDR3 protein. The top ten hold 20% to 25% of the sample, which has 310,000 or so distinct CDR3 sequences, more than 3% seen once. This material consisted of PBMCs, taken on the day of the yellow fever booster vaccination. These receptors were collected from a man younger than 30 who received the YFV17D yellow fever vaccine. Both conserved end residues are part of each CDR3. The D gene is left open where the match is weak. A clone size is listed for some rows: how often the clone was seen (once, few, many), or a class if it is expanded.

>TRBD1|TRBV30|NA|TRBJ2-7
TGTGCCTGTCCTAAGCCGGGACAGGGTTACGAGCAGTACTTC
CACPKPGQGYEQYF
>NA|TRBV4-1|many|TRBJ2-5
TGCGCCAGCAGCCGTGTAGGACTCCAAGAGACCCAGTACTTC
CASSRVGLQETQYF
>NA|TRBV5-1|few|TRBJ2-3
TGCGCCAGCAGCTTTTTACAGGGTCAGGATACGCAGTATTTT
CASSFLQGQDTQYF
>TRBD1|TRBV2|NA|TRBJ2-3
TGTGCCAGCAGTGTCGACAGGGCTACTAGCACAGATACGCAGTATTTT
CASSVDRATSTDTQYF
>NA|TRBV7-9|many|TRBJ2-4
TGTGCCAGCAGCGCCCGGACAGAACTAGCCAAAAACATTCAGTACTTC
CASSARTELAKNIQYF
>TRBD1|TRBV14|few|TRBJ2-3
TGTGCCAGCTCACCTACTCCCGGGACAGGGAGTACAGATACGCAGTATTTT
CASSPTPGTGSTDTQYF
>TRBD1|TRBV12-3/TRBV12-4|many|TRBJ1-5
TGTGCCAGCAGTTTAGCAGGACAGGGGGAACAGCCCCAGCATTTT
CASSLAGQGEQPQHF
>TRBD1|TRBV7-2|many|TRBJ2-5
TGTGCCAGCAGCTTAAGAGGACCCGGGACAGTACCTATCAAAGAGACCCAGTACTTC
CASSLRGPGTVPIKETQYF
>NA|TRBV24-1|many|TRBJ2-2
TGTGCCACCAGTGATTCCGGGGAGCTGTTTTTT
CATSDSGELFF
>TRBD2|TRBV5-1|many|TRBJ2-1
TGCGCCAGCAGCTCGTTACAGCGGGGTTTTGATGAGCAGTTCTTC
CASSSLQRGFDEQFF
>TRBD2|TRBV12-3/TRBV12-4|many|TRBJ2-3
TGTGCCAGCAGCAGACTAGCGGGGGGCCGAGGAGATACGCAGTATTTT
CASSRLAGGRGDTQYF
>NA|TRBV6-6|many|TRBJ1-4
TGTGCCAGCAGTTCCCCCGCCAATAAACTGTTTTTT
CASSSPANKLFF
>NA|TRBV5-1|many|TRBJ2-7
TGCGCCAGCAGCTTTGTAGTTGTTGGCTCCTACGAGCAGTACTTC
CASSFVVVGSYEQYF
>NA|TRBV5-1|many|TRBJ2-6
TGCGCCAGCACCACGGTTCGGGCTGGGGCCAACGTCCTGACTTTC
CASTTVRAGANVLTF
>NA|TRBV29-1|few|TRBJ2-7
TGCAGCGTTGTTATCAGGGTAAGGAACGAGCAGTACTTC
CSVVIRVRNEQYF
>TRBD1|TRBV7-8|many|TRBJ2-3
TGTGCCAGCAGCTTCCGGGACAGGGGTAGAGATACGCAGTATTTT
CASSFRDRGRDTQYF
>TRBD1|TRBV10-3|many|TRBJ1-1
TGTGCCACCCAGACAGGGGAAAAAGCTTTCTTT
CATQTGEKAFF
>TRBD2|TRBV5-1|many|TRBJ2-7
TGCGCCAGCAGCTCGACTAGCGGGGGGGCAAACTACGAGCAGTACTTC
CASSSTSGGANYEQYF
>TRBD2|TRBV4-1|NA|TRBJ2-1
TGCGCCAGCAGCCAAGTCGGGGCGGGGGGGATGAACAATGAGCAGTTCTTC
CASSQVGAGGMNNEQFF
>NA|TRBV7-2|many|TRBJ2-5
TGTGCCAGCAGCTTCGGGGAGAAAGAGACCCAGTACTTC
CASSFGEKETQYF
>NA|TRBV7-2|NA|TRBJ1-1
TGTGCCAGCAGCCCACGTTTGCGGGCCTTAAATGAAGCTTTCTTT
CASSPRLRALNEAFF
>NA|TRBV6-6|few|TRBJ2-3
TGTGCCAGCAGTCCCGTACCAGGCACAGATACGCAGTATTTT
CASSPVPGTDTQYF
>NA|TRBV5-1|many|TRBJ1-2
TGCGCCAGCAGCTTGGCGTCGGATAACTATGGCTACACCTTC
CASSLASDNYGYTF
>NA|TRBV5-1|NA|TRBJ2-6
TGCGCCAGCAGCTTGGTCCTAGTGCCAAACTCTGGGGCCAACGTCCTGACTTTC
CASSLVLVPNSGANVLTF
>NA|TRBV5-1|many|TRBJ2-3
TGCGCCAGCAGCTTGGCTGATAGGTTTGAGGGCACAGATACGCAGTATTTT
CASSLADRFEGTDTQYF
>NA|TRBV10-3|NA|TRBJ2-1
TGTGCCATCCTTTATGGAAATGAGCAGTTCTTC
CAILYGNEQFF
>NA|TRBV20-1|many|TRBJ1-5
TGCAGTGCTAGGGAGCTCCTGCCGGGGAGCAATCAGCCCCAGCATTTT
CSARELLPGSNQPQHF
>NA|TRBV29-1|many|TRBJ2-2
TGCAGCGCTGGCTCCGGGGAGCTGTTTTTT
CSAGSGELFF
>NA|TRBV3-1|NA|TRBJ2-1
TGTGCCAGCAGCCAAGAAAGGGGTGAGCAGTTCTTC
CASSQERGEQFF
>NA|TRBV25-1|many|TRBJ2-5
TGTGCCAGCACGCCTCAGTCCGGGGAGACCCAGTACTTC
CASTPQSGETQYF
>TRBD2|TRBV5-1|NA|TRBJ2-3
TGCGCCAGCAGCTTAGCGGGGGGGCCTTCGGATACGCAGTATTTT
CASSLAGGPSDTQYF
>TRBD1|TRBV6-6|NA|TRBJ2-3
TGTGCCAGCAGTTATTACCGGGACAGGGGCACAGATACGCAGTATTTT
CASSYYRDRGTDTQYF
>NA|TRBV14|few|TRBJ2-1
TGTGCCAGCAGCCAAGATAAGGTCCTTAGGGGCCCACTTAACAATGAGCAGTTCTTC
CASSQDKVLRGPLNNEQFF
>TRBD2|TRBV4-2|many|TRBJ2-1
TGTGCCAGCAGCCAAGAAGTGTCTAGCGGGGACAATGAGCAGTTCTTC
CASSQEVSSGDNEQFF
>NA|TRBV3-1|few|TRBJ2-5
TGTGCCAGCAGCCAAGAGTACCGGAGCAGTGGCGGAGAGACCCAGTACTTC
CASSQEYRSSGGETQYF
>NA|TRBV10-3|many|TRBJ2-2
TGTGCCATCAGACCGCCGGGGACGAACACCGGGGAGCTGTTTTTT
CAIRPPGTNTGELFF
>NA|TRBV15|NA|TRBJ2-4
TGTGAAGTCTTGGGGGAGTACTTC
CEVLGEYF
>TRBD1|TRBV5-8|NA|TRBJ2-7
TGTGCCAGCAGCACCGACAGGGGGAATGAGCAGTACTTC
CASSTDRGNEQYF
>TRBD1|TRBV9|many|TRBJ1-6
TGTGCCAGCAGCCCCGGAGACAGGGCCTCTCATTCACCCCTCCACTTT
CASSPGDRASHSPLHF
>NA|TRBV7-2|many|TRBJ2-7
TGTGCCAGCAGCTTAGTCGGGGACAAGGGCGAGCAGTACTTC
CASSLVGDKGEQYF
>NA|TRBV5-1|NA|TRBJ2-1
TGCGCCAGCAGGGTAGGGGACAACAATGAGCAGTTCTTC
CASRVGDNNEQFF
>NA|TRBV5-5|few|TRBJ1-2
TGTGCCAGCAGCTTGAGCGGGGCGAGCTATGGCTACACCTTC
CASSLSGASYGYTF
>TRBD2|TRBV20-1|many|TRBJ2-1
TGCAGTGCTAGAGGGGTTAGCGGGATTGAGCAGTTCTTC
CSARGVSGIEQFF
>NA|TRBV5-4|NA|TRBJ2-3
TGTGCCAGCAGCTTACGGGATTTTACAGATACGCAGTATTTT
CASSLRDFTDTQYF
>TRBD1|TRBV3-1|NA|TRBJ2-7
TGTGCCAGCAGCCCCGGACAGGGGGTGTCCTACGAGCAGTACTTC
CASSPGQGVSYEQYF
>NA|TRBV4-3|NA|TRBJ2-5
TGCGCCAGCAGCCAAGATCGGGCCCAACAAGAGACCCAGTACTTC
CASSQDRAQQETQYF
>NA|TRBV27|many|TRBJ2-7
TGTGCCAGCAGCGGAAGCACAGGGCGCTACGAGCAGTACTTC
CASSGSTGRYEQYF
>TRBD1|TRBV29-1|many|TRBJ2-3
TGCAGCGTGGTGGGACAGGTGGTGGCCACAGATACGCAGTATTTT
CSVVGQVVATDTQYF
>TRBD2|TRBV20-1|many|TRBJ2-1
TGCAGTGCCTACGGGACTAGCGGGGGGGCTTACAATGAGCAGTTCTTC
CSAYGTSGGAYNEQFF
>TRBD2|TRBV5-1|many|TRBJ2-7
TGCGCCAGCAGCTTCCCTTCGGCGGGGGGTTACGAGCAGTACTTC
CASSFPSAGGYEQYF
>NA|TRBV20-1|many|TRBJ2-5
TGCAGTGCTAGAAGGCACCAAGAGACCCAGTACTTC
CSARRHQETQYF
>NA|TRBV12-3/TRBV12-4|many|TRBJ2-1
TGTGCCAGCAGCTTCACAGTAGACAATGAGCAGTTCTTC
CASSFTVDNEQFF
>NA|TRBV19|NA|TRBJ2-2
TGTGCCAGGATAAGGCACGCGAACACCGGGGAGCTGTTTTTT
CARIRHANTGELFF